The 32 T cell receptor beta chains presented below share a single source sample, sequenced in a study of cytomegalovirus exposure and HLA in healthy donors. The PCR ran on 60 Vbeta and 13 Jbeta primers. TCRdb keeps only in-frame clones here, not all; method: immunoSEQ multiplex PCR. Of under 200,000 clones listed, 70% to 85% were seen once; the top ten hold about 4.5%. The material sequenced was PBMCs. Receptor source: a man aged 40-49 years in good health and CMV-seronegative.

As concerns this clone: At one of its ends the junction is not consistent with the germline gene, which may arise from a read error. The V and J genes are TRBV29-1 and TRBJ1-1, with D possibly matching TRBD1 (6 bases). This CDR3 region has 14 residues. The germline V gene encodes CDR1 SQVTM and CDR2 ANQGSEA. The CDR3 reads CGVVAGGGGTEAFF. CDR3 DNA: TGCGGCGTTGTGGCCGGGGGAGGGGGCACTGAAGCTTTCTTT.

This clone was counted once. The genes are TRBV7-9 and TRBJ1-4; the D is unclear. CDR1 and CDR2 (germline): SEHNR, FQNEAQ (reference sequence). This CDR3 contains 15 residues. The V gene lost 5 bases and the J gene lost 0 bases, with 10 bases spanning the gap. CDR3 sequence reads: CASSTSESTNEKLFF. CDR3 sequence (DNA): TGTGCCAGCAGCACCAGCGAGTCAACTAATGAAAAACTGTTTTTT.

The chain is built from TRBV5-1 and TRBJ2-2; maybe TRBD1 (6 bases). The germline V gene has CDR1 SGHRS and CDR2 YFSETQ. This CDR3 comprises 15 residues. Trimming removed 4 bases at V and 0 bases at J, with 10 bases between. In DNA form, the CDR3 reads TGCGCCAGCAGCGGGGACAACGCGAACACCGGGGAGCTGTTTTTT. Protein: CASSGDNANTGELFF.

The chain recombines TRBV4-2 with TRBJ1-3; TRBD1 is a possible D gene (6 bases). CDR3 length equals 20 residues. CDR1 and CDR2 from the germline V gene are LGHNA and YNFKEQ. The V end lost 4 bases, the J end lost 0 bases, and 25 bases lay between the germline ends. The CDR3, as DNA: TGTGCCAGCAGCCCGGATCCATCCCAAGGGACACGGCGCTCTGGAAACACCATATATTTT. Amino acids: CASSPDPSQGTRRSGNTIYF.

The CDR3 coding sequence is TGTGCCAGCGGTTTCGGGACAGGGTACGTCGAGCAGTACTTC. It translates to CASGFGTGYVEQYF. The gene calls are TRBV2 and TRBJ2-7, with 9 bases that match TRBD1. J was trimmed by 6 bases and V by 8 bases; bases with no gene match: 11. This CDR3 is built from 14 residues. Germline lookup yields CDR1 SNHLY and CDR2 FYNNEI.

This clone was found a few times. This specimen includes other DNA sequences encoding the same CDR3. Here the CDR3 reads CASSLRGTGTDTQYF. The DNA for the CDR3 is TGCGCCAGCAGCTTGAGGGGGACAGGGACAGATACGCAGTATTTT. This chain links TRBV5-1 with TRBJ2-3; 9 bases agree with TRBD1. Losses at the gene ends were 1 base for V and 3 bases for J; bases not matched to a gene: 3. The CDR3 sequence is 15 residues long. Germline CDR1 reads SGHRS; CDR2 reads YFSETQ.

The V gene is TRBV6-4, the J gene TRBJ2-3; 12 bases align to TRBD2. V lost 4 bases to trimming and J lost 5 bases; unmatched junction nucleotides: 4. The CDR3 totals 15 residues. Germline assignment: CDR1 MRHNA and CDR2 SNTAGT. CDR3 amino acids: CASSASSGGVDTQYF. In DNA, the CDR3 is TGTGCCAGCAGTGCGTCTAGCGGGGGGGTAGATACGCAGTATTTT.

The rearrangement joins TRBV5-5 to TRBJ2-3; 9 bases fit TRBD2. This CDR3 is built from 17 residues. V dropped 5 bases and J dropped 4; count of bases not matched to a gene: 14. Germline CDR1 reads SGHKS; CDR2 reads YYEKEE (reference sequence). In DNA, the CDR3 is TGTGCCAGCAGACCGGGACTAGCCTTACTGGCGGCAGATACGCAGTATTTT. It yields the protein CASRPGLALLAADTQYF. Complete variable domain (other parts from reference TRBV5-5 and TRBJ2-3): DAGVTQSPTHLIKTRGQQVTLRCSPISGHKSVSWYQQVLGQGPQFIFQYYEKEERGRGNFPDRFSARQFPNYSSELNVNALLLGDSALYLCASRPGLALLAADTQYFGPGTRLTVL.

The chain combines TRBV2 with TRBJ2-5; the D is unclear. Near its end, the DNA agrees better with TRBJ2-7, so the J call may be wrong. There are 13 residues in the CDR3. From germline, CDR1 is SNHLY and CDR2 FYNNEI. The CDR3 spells CASSRHGDYEQYF. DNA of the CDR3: TGTGCCAGCAGCCGACATGGGGACTACGAGCAGTACTTC.

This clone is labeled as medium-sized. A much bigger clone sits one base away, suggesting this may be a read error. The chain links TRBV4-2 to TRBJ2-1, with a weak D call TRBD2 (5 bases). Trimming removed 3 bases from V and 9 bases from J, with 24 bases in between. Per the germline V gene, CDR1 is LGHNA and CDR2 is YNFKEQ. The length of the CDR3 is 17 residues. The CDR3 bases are TGTGCCAGCAGCCATACCGAAACTAGTTCCCTCGGAGGTGAGCAGTTCTTC. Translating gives CASSHTETSSLGGEQFF.

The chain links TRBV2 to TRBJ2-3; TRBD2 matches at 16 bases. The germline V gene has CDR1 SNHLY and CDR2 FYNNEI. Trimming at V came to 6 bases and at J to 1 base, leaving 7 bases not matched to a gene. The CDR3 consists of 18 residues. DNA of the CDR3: TGTGCCAGCAGGGACCGGGGACTAGCGGGGGGGCGCACAGATACGCAGTATTTT. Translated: CASRDRGLAGGRTDTQYF.

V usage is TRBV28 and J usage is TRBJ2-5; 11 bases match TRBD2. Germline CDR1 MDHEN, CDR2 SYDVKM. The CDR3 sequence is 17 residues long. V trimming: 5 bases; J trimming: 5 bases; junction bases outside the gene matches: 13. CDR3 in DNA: TGTGCCAGCAGTCTCCGAAGTAGCGGGGGGGCCGGGGAGACCCAGTACTTC. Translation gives CASSLRSSGGAGETQYF.

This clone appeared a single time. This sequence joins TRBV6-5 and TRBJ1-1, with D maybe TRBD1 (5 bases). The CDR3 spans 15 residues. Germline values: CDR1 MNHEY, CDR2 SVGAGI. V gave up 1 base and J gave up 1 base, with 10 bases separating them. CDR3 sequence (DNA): TGTGCCAGCAGTTACTTGGGAGGGGAGAACACTGAAGCTTTCTTT. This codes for CASSYLGGENTEAFF.

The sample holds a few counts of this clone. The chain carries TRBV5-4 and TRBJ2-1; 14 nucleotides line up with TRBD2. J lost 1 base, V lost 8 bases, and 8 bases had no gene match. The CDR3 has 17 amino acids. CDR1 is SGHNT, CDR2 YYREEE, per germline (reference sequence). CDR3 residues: CASSGLAGVGSYNEQFF. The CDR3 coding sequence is TGTGCCAGTTCGGGACTAGCGGGGGTGGGGTCCTACAATGAGCAGTTCTTC.

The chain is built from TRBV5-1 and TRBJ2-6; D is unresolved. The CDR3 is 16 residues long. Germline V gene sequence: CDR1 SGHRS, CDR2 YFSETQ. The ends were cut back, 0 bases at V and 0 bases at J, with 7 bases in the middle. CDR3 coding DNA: TGCGCCAGCAGCTTGGCCGAGGCCTCTGGGGCCAACGTCCTGACTTTC. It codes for CASSLAEASGANVLTF.

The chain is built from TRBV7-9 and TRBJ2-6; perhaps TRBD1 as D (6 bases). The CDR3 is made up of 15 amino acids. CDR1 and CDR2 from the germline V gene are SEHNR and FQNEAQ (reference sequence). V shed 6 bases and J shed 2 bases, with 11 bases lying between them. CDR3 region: CASRSAGAGANVLTF. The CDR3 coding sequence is TGTGCCAGCAGGTCCGCAGGGGCTGGGGCCAACGTCCTGACTTTC.

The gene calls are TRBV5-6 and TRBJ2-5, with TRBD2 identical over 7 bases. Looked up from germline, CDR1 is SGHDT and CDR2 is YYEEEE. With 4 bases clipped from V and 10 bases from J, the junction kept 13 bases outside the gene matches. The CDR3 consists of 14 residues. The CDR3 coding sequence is TGTGCCAGCAGCACCACGGGGAGGGTGGTCGGCCAGTACTTC. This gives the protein CASSTTGRVVGQYF.

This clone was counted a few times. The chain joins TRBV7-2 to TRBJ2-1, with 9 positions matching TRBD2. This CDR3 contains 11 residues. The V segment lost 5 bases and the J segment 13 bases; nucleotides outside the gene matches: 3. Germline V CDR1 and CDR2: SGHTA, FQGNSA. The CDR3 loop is CASSQTSGQFF. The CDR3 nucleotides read TGTGCCAGCAGCCAGACTAGCGGTCAGTTCTTC.

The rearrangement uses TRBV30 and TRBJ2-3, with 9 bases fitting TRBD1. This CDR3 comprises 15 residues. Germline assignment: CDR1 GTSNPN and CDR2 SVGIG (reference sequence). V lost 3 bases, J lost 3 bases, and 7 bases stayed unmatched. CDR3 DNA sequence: TGTGCCTGGAGCCTCGACAGGGGGGGGACAGATACGCAGTATTTT. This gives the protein CAWSLDRGGTDTQYF.

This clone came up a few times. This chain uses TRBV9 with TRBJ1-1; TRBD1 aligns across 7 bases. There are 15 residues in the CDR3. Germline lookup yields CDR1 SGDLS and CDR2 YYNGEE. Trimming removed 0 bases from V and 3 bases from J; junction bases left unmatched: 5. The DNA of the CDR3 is TGTGCCAGCAGCGTAGGTGGGACAGCTCACACTGAAGCTTTCTTT. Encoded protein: CASSVGGTAHTEAFF.

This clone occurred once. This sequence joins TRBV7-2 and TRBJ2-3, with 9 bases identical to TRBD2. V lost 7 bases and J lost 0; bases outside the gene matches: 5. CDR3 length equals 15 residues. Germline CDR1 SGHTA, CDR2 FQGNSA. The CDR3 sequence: CASTLSGGSTDTQYF. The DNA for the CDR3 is TGTGCCAGCACCCTAAGCGGGGGGAGCACAGATACGCAGTATTTT.

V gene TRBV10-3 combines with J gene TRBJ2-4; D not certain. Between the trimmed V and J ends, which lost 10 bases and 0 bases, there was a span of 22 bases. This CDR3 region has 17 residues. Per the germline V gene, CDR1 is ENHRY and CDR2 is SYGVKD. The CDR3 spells CATCDPGELLAKNIQYF. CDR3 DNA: TGTGCCACCTGCGATCCCGGAGAACTCCTAGCCAAAAACATTCAGTACTTC.

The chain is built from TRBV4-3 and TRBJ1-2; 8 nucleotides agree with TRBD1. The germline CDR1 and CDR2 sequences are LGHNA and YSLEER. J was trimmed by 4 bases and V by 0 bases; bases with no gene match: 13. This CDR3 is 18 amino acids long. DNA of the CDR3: TGCGCCAGCAGCCAAGACTGGCAGGGGGCAATTTTTCCCTATGGCTACACCTTC. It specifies CASSQDWQGAIFPYGYTF.

CDR3 protein: CASSNRGYGYTF. The CDR3 nucleotides read TGTGCCAGCAGCAACAGGGGTTATGGCTACACCTTC. The gene calls are TRBV6-5 and TRBJ1-2, with TRBD1 matching over 7 bases. Germline V CDR1 and CDR2: MNHEY, SVGAGI. J lost 5 bases, V lost 6 bases, and 3 bases had no gene match. The CDR3 has 12 residues.

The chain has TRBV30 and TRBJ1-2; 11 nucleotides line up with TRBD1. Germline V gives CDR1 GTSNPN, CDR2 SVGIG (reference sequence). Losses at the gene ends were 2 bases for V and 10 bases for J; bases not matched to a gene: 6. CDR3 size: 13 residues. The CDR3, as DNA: TGTGCCTGGAGTTTCGGACAGGGGGCCGACTACACCTTC. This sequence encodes CAWSFGQGADYTF.

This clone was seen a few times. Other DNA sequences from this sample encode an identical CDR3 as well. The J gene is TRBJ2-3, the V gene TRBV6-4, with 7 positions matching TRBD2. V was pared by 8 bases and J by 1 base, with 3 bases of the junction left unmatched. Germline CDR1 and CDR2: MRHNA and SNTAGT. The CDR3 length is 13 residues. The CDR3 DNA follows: TGTGCCAGCTCCGCGGGGGGCACAGATACGCAGTATTTT. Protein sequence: CASSAGGTDTQYF.

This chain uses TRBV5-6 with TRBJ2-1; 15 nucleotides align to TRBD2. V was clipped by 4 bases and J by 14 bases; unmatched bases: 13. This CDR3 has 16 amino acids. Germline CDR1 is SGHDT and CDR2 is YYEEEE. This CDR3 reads CASSPTGLAGGASEFF. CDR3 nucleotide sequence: TGTGCCAGCAGCCCAACCGGACTAGCGGGGGGGGCTTCGGAGTTCTTC.

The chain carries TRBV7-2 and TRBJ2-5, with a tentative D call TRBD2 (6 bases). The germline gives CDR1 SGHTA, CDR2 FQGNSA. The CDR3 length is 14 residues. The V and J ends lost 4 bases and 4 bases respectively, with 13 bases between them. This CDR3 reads CASSSRLGRETQYF. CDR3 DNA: TGTGCCAGCAGCTCCCGACTAGGGAGAGAGACCCAGTACTTC.

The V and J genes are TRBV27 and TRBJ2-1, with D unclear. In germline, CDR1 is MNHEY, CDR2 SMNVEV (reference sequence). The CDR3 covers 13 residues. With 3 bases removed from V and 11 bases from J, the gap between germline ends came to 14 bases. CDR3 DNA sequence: TGTGCCAGCAGTTTTTCAAAATCGAGAAAGCAGTTCTTC. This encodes CASSFSKSRKQFF.

CDR3 sequence reads: CARDRGTRDEQFF. The CDR3 region has the DNA TGTGCCCGGGACAGGGGGACGCGAGATGAGCAGTTCTTC. The chain joins TRBV30 to TRBJ2-1; TRBD1 matches at 11 bases. Trimming removed 8 bases from V and 8 bases from J; junction bases left unmatched: 8. The CDR3 runs to 13 residues. From germline, CDR1 is GTSNPN and CDR2 SVGIG (reference sequence).

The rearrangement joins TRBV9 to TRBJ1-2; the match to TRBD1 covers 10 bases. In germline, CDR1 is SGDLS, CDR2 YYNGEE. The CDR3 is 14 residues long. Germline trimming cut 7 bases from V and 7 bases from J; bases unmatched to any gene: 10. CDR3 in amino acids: CASATGGLSRGYTF. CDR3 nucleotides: TGTGCCAGCGCGACAGGGGGCCTTTCGCGTGGCTACACCTTC.

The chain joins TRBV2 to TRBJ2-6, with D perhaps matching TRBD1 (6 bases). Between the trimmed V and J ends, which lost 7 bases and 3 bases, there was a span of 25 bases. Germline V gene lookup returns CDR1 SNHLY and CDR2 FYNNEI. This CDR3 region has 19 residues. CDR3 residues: CASTLGGWAGDVGANVLTF. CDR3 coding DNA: TGTGCCAGCACCCTCGGCGGATGGGCAGGGGATGTTGGGGCCAACGTCCTGACTTTC.